Presented here are 18 T cell receptor beta chains from one specimen sequenced in a study of T cell repertoires in cytomegalovirus infection. TCRdb analysed the reads with MiXCR anew, one entry per CDR3 protein. The sample has about 530,000 distinct CDR3 sequences, roughly 29% seen once. The sequenced sample was PBMCs. The receptor set was obtained from a human donor in good health (CMV status not recorded). Some clones in this sample may be carry-over from other donors' samples.

The J gene is TRBJ1-5, the V gene TRBV27; 9 positions agree with TRBD1. The CDR3 has 16 residues. The V segment lost 8 bases and the J segment 2 bases; nucleotides outside the gene matches: 10. Germline loops: CDR1 MNHEY, CDR2 SMNVEV (reference sequence). CDR3 nucleotide sequence: TGTGCCAGCCGCCCGATGGGACAGGGAGGCAATCAGCCCCAGCATTTT. Translated, it gives CASRPMGQGGNQPQHF.

This clonotype was seen more than once but under ten times. In DNA form, the CDR3 reads TGTGCCAGCTCACCGGAGACAGGGGATCAGCCCCAGCATTTT. This sequence encodes CASSPETGDQPQHF. The chain employs TRBV18 and TRBJ1-5; 8 bases fit TRBD1. The CDR3 consists of 14 residues. The germline CDR1 and CDR2 sequences are KGHSH and LQKENI. With 3 bases clipped from V and 5 bases from J, the junction kept 3 bases outside the gene matches.

The chain employs TRBV19 and TRBJ1-1, with D maybe TRBD1 (6 bases). V lost 6 bases to trimming and J lost 7 bases, with 18 bases between them. The germline V gene encodes CDR1 LNHDA and CDR2 SQIVND (reference sequence). This CDR3 has 14 amino acids. The CDR3 DNA reads as TGTGCCAGTAGCACACCAACAGGGCTCGGTGAAGCTTTCTTT. This gives the protein CASSTPTGLGEAFF.

This sequence joins TRBV12-3 or TRBV12-4 and TRBJ1-2, with 7 bases matching TRBD1. J was trimmed by 1 base and V by 6 bases; bases with no gene match: 8. There are 15 residues in the CDR3. DNA for the CDR3: TGTGCCAGCAGACCGACAGGGCTCATTAACTATGGCTACACCTTC. Protein product: CASRPTGLINYGYTF.

This clonotype has more than one count but fewer than ten. The rearrangement joins TRBV6-8 to TRBJ1-3, with no clear D. V lost 2 bases and J 1 base, leaving 12 bases between the germline ends. CDR3 length: 16 residues. CDR1 MNHGY and CDR2 SAAAGT come from the germline V gene. This CDR3 is CASSYTVRASGNTIYF. As DNA, the CDR3 is TGTGCCAGCAGTTACACCGTCCGGGCTTCTGGAAACACCATATATTTT.

V gene TRBV15 combines with J gene TRBJ1-6; a possible D gene is TRBD1 (5 bases). The CDR3 contains 16 residues. Per germline, CDR1 LNHNV and CDR2 YYDKDF (reference sequence). The ends were cut back, 3 bases at V and 4 bases at J, with 13 bases in the middle. CDR3 bases: TGTGCCACCAGCAGGGGCGGTGGGGGATATAATTCACCCCTCCACTTT. Encoded protein: CATSRGGGGYNSPLHF.

This clonotype was seen more than once but under ten times. The gene calls are TRBV7-9 and TRBJ2-1; 9 bases fit TRBD2. The CDR3 contains 13 residues. The V gene end was trimmed by 6 bases and the J gene end by 5 bases; junction bases not matched to a gene: 2. The germline V gene has CDR1 SEHNR and CDR2 FQNEAQ (reference sequence). The CDR3 is CASRGGRDNEQFF. The CDR3 DNA is TGTGCCAGCAGGGGCGGGAGGGACAATGAGCAGTTCTTC.

The chain employs TRBV6-1 and TRBJ2-3; D is unresolved. This CDR3 is 14 amino acids long. With 6 bases removed from V and 2 bases from J, the gap between germline ends came to 12 bases. Germline V gives CDR1 MNHNS, CDR2 SASEGT. CDR3 in amino acids: CASRARSDTDTQYF. CDR3 sequence (DNA): TGTGCCAGCAGGGCGAGATCCGACACAGATACGCAGTATTTT.

The gene calls are TRBV27 and TRBJ2-2; TRBD1 or TRBD2 may be the D gene (5 bases each). The V and J ends lost 11 bases and 1 base respectively, with 11 bases between them. This CDR3 is built from 13 residues. The germline V gene has CDR1 MNHEY and CDR2 SMNVEV (reference sequence). The CDR3, as DNA: TGTGCCGTCAGGGACCAGAACACCGGGGAGCTGTTTTTT. Amino acids: CAVRDQNTGELFF.

The chain recombines TRBV12-3 or TRBV12-4 with TRBJ2-2; maybe TRBD2 (7 bases). The V end was cut by 2 bases, the J end by 5 bases, with 15 bases between. This CDR3 comprises 16 residues. The CDR3 DNA reads as TGTGCCAGCAGTTTATATCGGGGGGCGACAACCGGGGAGCTGTTTTTT. It codes for CASSLYRGATTGELFF.

This clonotype was counted only a few times. This chain uses TRBV15 with TRBJ1-5, with unresolved D. Between the trimmed V and J ends, which lost 5 bases and 5 bases, there was a span of 13 bases. Germline V gene data show CDR1 as LNHNV and CDR2 as YYDKDF (reference sequence). This CDR3 is built from 14 residues. The CDR3 DNA reads as TGTGCCACCAGCTCCCGAGACCGATATCAGCCCCAGCATTTT. Translated, it gives CATSSRDRYQPQHF.

For this clonotype: A much larger clone differs from this one at a single base, so this may be a read error. The CDR3 carries no conserved terminal phenylalanine or tryptophan, so it likely arises from a read error. The V and J genes are TRBV7-6 and TRBJ2-1, with D unclear. The V and J ends lost 4 bases and 9 bases respectively, with 13 bases between them. CDR3 length equals 13 residues. CDR1 is SGHVS and CDR2 is FNYEAQ in the germline V gene. This CDR3 is CASSSSLDREQFL. The CDR3 nucleotides are TGTGCCAGCAGCTCTTCCCTTGATCGTGAGCAGTTCCTC.

This clonotype was counted between two and nine times. The chain combines TRBV5-4 with TRBJ1-1; weak D call: TRBD1 (5 bases). CDR3 size: 13 residues. Trimming removed 3 bases from V and 3 bases from J, with 9 bases in between. Germline V gene data show CDR1 as SGHNT and CDR2 as YYREEE (reference sequence). The CDR3 loop is CASSWGGDTEAFF. CDR3 nucleotides: TGTGCCAGCAGCTGGGGGGGGGACACTGAAGCTTTCTTT.

This rearrangement joins TRBV20-1 to TRBJ2-1, with TRBD2 matching 11 bases. This CDR3 region has 13 residues. V shed 5 bases, J shed 4 bases, and the junction held 1 base outside the gene matches. Germline-derived CDR1 and CDR2 are DFQATT and SNEGSKA (reference sequence). The CDR3 sequence: CSAGTSGYNEQFF. Written as DNA, the CDR3 is TGCAGTGCTGGGACTAGCGGTTACAATGAGCAGTTCTTC.

This chain connects TRBV9 to TRBJ2-1, with a tentative D call TRBD1 (6 bases). CDR1 SGDLS and CDR2 YYNGEE come from the germline V gene. CDR3 length: 16 residues. V was pared by 0 bases and J by 8 bases, with 18 bases between. CDR3 DNA sequence: TGTGCCAGCAGCGTAGACCAGTGGGGACATATTGATGAGCAGTTCTTC. It encodes CASSVDQWGHIDEQFF.

This clonotype was detected many times. The genes are TRBV7-8 and TRBJ2-7; D may be TRBD2 (5 bases). Trimming left V 6 bases short and J 7 bases short, with 25 bases between. CDR1 is SGHVS and CDR2 is FQNEAQ in the germline V gene. The CDR3 spans 16 residues. The CDR3 region is CASSLAPSAYDLEQYF. The CDR3 DNA follows: TGTGCCAGCAGTCTAGCCCCCTCGGCTTACGATCTGGAGCAGTACTTC.

The gene calls are TRBV24-1 and TRBJ2-2; 8 nucleotides match TRBD2. Germline V gene data show CDR1 as KGHDR and CDR2 as SFDVKD. J gave up 4 bases and V 4 bases, and 7 bases lay outside the gene matches. This CDR3 is 16 amino acids long. CDR3 sequence: CATSDSSTSVTGELFF. CDR3 coding DNA: TGTGCCACCAGTGACTCCTCGACTAGCGTCACCGGGGAGCTGTTTTTT.

This clonotype was found a few times. The chain carries TRBV19 and TRBJ1-1; the D is unclear. This CDR3 spans 14 amino acids. The V gene lost 3 bases and the J gene lost 1 base, with 9 bases spanning the gap. In germline, CDR1 is LNHDA, CDR2 SQIVND (reference sequence). This CDR3 reads CASSITAANTEAFF. The CDR3 nucleotides read TGTGCCAGTAGTATTACGGCAGCGAACACTGAAGCTTTCTTT.